The 26 T cell receptor beta chains below were found in one sample sequenced in a study of T-cell reconstitution after alpha-beta-depleted transplantation in children. Using unique molecular identifiers, the investigators prepared the TCRbeta library. MiXCR, applied by TCRdb to the PCR reads, yields one record per CDR3 protein. The sample comprises roughly 670,000 distinct CDR3 sequences, around 13% of which are singletons, and 0.79% rests with the top ten. The material sequenced was PBMCs, taken before TCRalphabeta/CD19-depleted stem cell transplant. The receptor set was obtained from a girl aged 2 to 9 with congenital amegakaryocytic thrombocytopenia, due to receive a stem cell transplant.

This clonotype has just a few counts. The chain has TRBV5-1 and TRBJ2-3; 12 nucleotides line up with TRBD2. CDR3 length equals 19 residues. V dropped 4 bases and J dropped 5; count of bases not matched to a gene: 17. CDR1 is SGHRS, CDR2 YFSETQ, per germline. This CDR3 is CASSPSGRAEEGFKDTQYF. As DNA, the CDR3 is TGCGCCAGCAGCCCTAGCGGGAGGGCCGAAGAGGGTTTTAAAGATACGCAGTATTTT.

This clonotype came up many times. This rearrangement joins TRBV20-1 to TRBJ1-5; D gene unclear. V lost 3 bases and J 3 bases, leaving 12 bases between the germline ends. The germline V gene encodes CDR1 DFQATT and CDR2 SNEGSKA (reference sequence). The CDR3 has 14 amino acids. The CDR3 here is CSASSNPDNQPQHF. CDR3 bases: TGCAGTGCTAGCTCGAATCCAGACAATCAGCCCCAGCATTTT.

Turning to this clonotype: This sequence may be a read error, since a much larger clone differs from it by one base. The chain combines TRBV7-9 with TRBJ2-1; 13 bases fit TRBD2. Germline assignment: CDR1 SEHNR and CDR2 FQNEAQ (reference sequence). The CDR3 consists of 17 residues. The CDR3 region is CAGSPRTSGSSYNEQFF. In DNA, the CDR3 is TGTGCCGGCAGCCCCAGGACTAGCGGGAGCTCCTACAATGAGCAGTTCTTC.

This clonotype was recorded at least ten times. The chain is built from TRBV20-1 and TRBJ2-3; D might be TRBD1 (6 bases). V dropped 6 bases and J dropped 6 bases, with 16 bases sitting between them. This CDR3 has 13 residues. Germline-derived CDR1 and CDR2 are DFQATT and SNEGSKA (reference sequence). The CDR3 DNA is TGCAGTGCCCCGCTTCAGGGGTGGGATACGCAGTATTTT. This translates into CSAPLQGWDTQYF.

On this clonotype: A much larger clone differs from this one at a single base, so this may be a read error. This chain uses TRBV29-1 with TRBJ1-1; no reliable D call. CDR3 length equals 11 residues. CDR1 SQVTM and CDR2 ANQGSEA come from the germline V gene. Trimming stripped 4 bases from V and 10 bases from J, with 13 bases between. The CDR3 DNA follows: TGCAGCGTTGGACACTTCGCTGCAGCTTTCTTT. It encodes CSVGHFAAAFF.

This clonotype appeared a few times. The genes are TRBV5-1 and TRBJ1-2; TRBD1 matches at 8 bases. Germline V gene data show CDR1 as SGHRS and CDR2 as YFSETQ. With 4 bases clipped from V and 5 bases from J, the junction kept 10 bases outside the gene matches. This CDR3 region has 15 residues. CDR3 residues: CASSPTGDARYGYTF. CDR3 nucleotides: TGCGCCAGCAGCCCGACAGGGGACGCTCGGTATGGCTACACCTTC. The full variable domain, its missing parts supplied by reference TRBV5-1 and TRBJ1-2, is KAGVTQTPRYLIKTRGQQVTLSCSPISGHRSVSWYQQTPGQGLQFLFEYFSETQRNKGNFPGRFSGRQFSNSRSEMNVSTLELGDSALYLCASSPTGDARYGYTFGSGTRLTVV.

This clonotype was counted many times. The V call is TRBV20-1, the J call TRBJ1-2, with 11 bases fitting TRBD1. This CDR3 contains 15 residues. The J segment lost 2 bases and the V segment lost 5 bases, leaving 7 bases of the junction unmatched. The germline V gene encodes CDR1 DFQATT and CDR2 SNEGSKA (reference sequence). The CDR3 sequence: CSADLGQGVNYGYTF. The CDR3 DNA is TGCAGTGCTGACCTGGGACAGGGGGTGAACTATGGCTACACCTTC.

This chain joins TRBV7-8 and TRBJ2-1; 9 bases agree with TRBD2. Losses at the gene ends were 6 bases for V and 2 bases for J; bases not matched to a gene: 8. Germline V gene data show CDR1 as SGHVS and CDR2 as FQNEAQ. The CDR3 consists of 16 residues. CDR3 nucleotide sequence: TGTGCCAGCAGTTATAGCGGGAGTGCTACCTACAATGAGCAGTTCTTC. Encoded protein: CASSYSGSATYNEQFF.

This clonotype was seen only a few times. This sequence joins TRBV28 and TRBJ2-2, with 7 bases lining up with TRBD2. Germline loops: CDR1 MDHEN, CDR2 SYDVKM. With V trimmed by 3 bases and J by 7 bases, 8 bases remained unmatched. This CDR3 comprises 15 residues. For the CDR3, the DNA is TGTGCCAGCAGTTTCAGGACTAGGGGAAGCGGGGAGCTGTTTTTT. Translating it yields CASSFRTRGSGELFF.

The gene calls are TRBV5-1 and TRBJ2-3; D is uncertain. Germline assignment: CDR1 SGHRS and CDR2 YFSETQ. CDR3 length: 13 residues. The ends were cut back, 6 bases at V and 4 bases at J, with 12 bases in the middle. The CDR3 DNA reads as TGCGCCAGCAATGCCGGAACGGCAGATACGCAGTATTTT. Protein: CASNAGTADTQYF.

This clonotype was detected a few times. The chain joins TRBV28 to TRBJ2-3; possibly TRBD1 or TRBD2 for D (5 bases each). The V and J ends lost 5 bases and 4 bases respectively, with 19 bases between them. Per the germline V gene, CDR1 is MDHEN and CDR2 is SYDVKM. The CDR3 totals 16 residues. The CDR3 coding sequence is TGTGCCAGCAGTCCTCCCGGGACCTTAGTCCCAGATACGCAGTATTTT. Encoded protein: CASSPPGTLVPDTQYF.

A word on this clonotype: One junction end disagrees with the germline gene, perhaps due to a read error. The V call is TRBV20-1, the J call TRBJ2-1; TRBD2 agrees at 13 bases. CDR3 length equals 15 residues. Germline V gene data show CDR1 as DFQATT and CDR2 as SNEGSKA (reference sequence). CDR3 loop: CSARAGTSGKGEQSF. The CDR3 region has the DNA TGCAGTGCTAGAGCCGGGACTAGCGGGAAAGGCGAGCAGTCCTTC.

This clonotype showed up just a few times. This rearrangement joins TRBV7-9 to TRBJ1-2; TRBD1 might be the D (6 bases). The CDR3 covers 11 residues. The V gene lost 5 bases and the J gene lost 10 bases, with 11 bases spanning the gap. Germline V lookup: CDR1 SEHNR, CDR2 FQNEAQ (reference sequence). The CDR3 sequence is CASSLPGDYTF. Here the CDR3 DNA reads TGTGCCAGCAGCCTACCAGGGGACTACACCTTC.

This sequence joins TRBV20-1 and TRBJ2-3; 8 bases align to TRBD1. With V trimmed by 0 bases and J by 2 bases, 7 bases remained unmatched. Germline V gene lookup returns CDR1 DFQATT and CDR2 SNEGSKA (reference sequence). The CDR3 spans 16 residues. CDR3 protein: CSAREETGADTDTQYF. The CDR3 region has the DNA TGCAGTGCTAGAGAAGAGACAGGGGCGGACACAGATACGCAGTATTTT.

This chain's CDR3 is CSATAGSPIEQFF. DNA of the CDR3: TGCAGTGCTACGGCGGGGTCCCCCATCGAGCAGTTCTTC. The genes are TRBV20-1 and TRBJ2-1; D may be TRBD2 (6 bases). The CDR3 has 13 residues. Trimming took off 4 bases at V and 10 bases at J, with 17 bases between the two ends. Germline CDR1 DFQATT, CDR2 SNEGSKA (reference sequence).

For this clonotype: One base away lies a much larger clone, so this may be a sequencing read error. The rearrangement uses TRBV24-1 and TRBJ2-3, with TRBD2 matching over 7 bases. Losses at the gene ends were 3 bases for V and 4 bases for J; bases not matched to a gene: 12. The CDR3 is 17 residues long. Germline CDR1 reads KGHDR; CDR2 reads SFDVKD. The chain's CDR3 is CATSDPTPRTSPDTQYF. CDR3 sequence (DNA): TGTGCCACCAGTGATCCCACCCCCCGGACTAGTCCAGATACGCAGTATTTT.

This clonotype appeared many times. This chain joins TRBV20-1 and TRBJ2-2; D unclear. V lost 5 bases and J lost 1, with 17 bases in between. Germline V CDR1 and CDR2: DFQATT, SNEGSKA (reference sequence). The CDR3 length is 16 residues. The CDR3 sequence is CSARSSLTMNTGELFF. The CDR3 DNA is TGCAGTGCTCGCTCTTCGTTGACGATGAACACCGGGGAGCTGTTTTTT.

A few counts support this clonotype. CDR3 sequence: CATSHVLEETQYF. DNA for the CDR3: TGTGCCACCAGTCACGTTTTGGAAGAGACCCAGTACTTC. This chain uses TRBV24-1 with TRBJ2-5; D is unresolved. Germline V CDR1 and CDR2: KGHDR, SFDVKD. V lost 6 bases to trimming and J lost 3 bases, with 10 bases between them. CDR3 length: 13 residues.

This clonotype has at least ten counts. The chain employs TRBV28 and TRBJ2-1; 10 bases are a match to TRBD2. V trimming: 8 bases; J trimming: 7 bases; junction bases outside the gene matches: 14. Germline assignment: CDR1 MDHEN and CDR2 SYDVKM. The CDR3 is made up of 16 amino acids. Here the CDR3 reads CASVPFEREGGNEQFF. CDR3 nucleotides: TGTGCCAGCGTTCCCTTTGAGCGGGAGGGCGGAAATGAGCAGTTCTTC. The full variable domain, completed using reference TRBV28 and TRBJ2-1, is DVKVTQSSRYLVKRTGEKVFLECVQDMDHENMFWYRQDPGLGLRLIYFSYDVKMKEKGDIPEGYSVSREKKERFSLILESASTNQTSMYLCASVPFEREGGNEQFFGPGTRLTVL.

At least ten counts were recorded for this clonotype. This chain connects TRBV29-1 to TRBJ1-5; D is perhaps TRBD1 (6 bases). Per germline, CDR1 SQVTM and CDR2 ANQGSEA. The ends were cut back, 6 bases at V and 0 bases at J, with 12 bases in the middle. CDR3 size: 14 residues. The DNA for the CDR3 is TGCAGCGTCTTACAGGGAGATAGCAATCAGCCCCAGCATTTT. Encoded protein: CSVLQGDSNQPQHF.

This clonotype was seen more than once but under ten times. CDR3 sequence reads: CASSYSPPGLPYNEQFF. The DNA for the CDR3 is TGTGCCAGCAGTTACTCGCCCCCGGGACTACCATACAATGAGCAGTTCTTC. The rearrangement joins TRBV6-5 to TRBJ2-1; 7 positions match TRBD2. In germline, CDR1 is MNHEY, CDR2 SVGAGI. V was clipped by 0 bases and J by 4 bases; unmatched bases: 9. The CDR3 covers 17 residues.

This clonotype was seen many times. V is TRBV12-3 or TRBV12-4 and J is TRBJ2-1; no clear D gene. V lost 7 bases and J 3 bases, leaving 4 bases between the germline ends. The CDR3 consists of 11 residues. Here the CDR3 reads CASKDYNEQFF. The CDR3 region has the DNA TGTGCCAGCAAGGACTACAATGAGCAGTTCTTC.

The V and J genes are TRBV5-1 and TRBJ2-1, with 7 bases lining up with TRBD2. The length of the CDR3 is 15 residues. The V gene's germline CDR1 is SGHRS and CDR2 YFSETQ. V shed 0 bases, J shed 9 bases, and the junction held 9 bases outside the gene matches. CDR3 coding DNA: TGCGCCAGCAGCTTGGCTCGCCGGGGGGTCACTGAGCAGTTCTTC. It yields the protein CASSLARRGVTEQFF.

This clonotype was counted at least ten times. The chain couples TRBV24-1 to TRBJ2-2, with D possibly matching TRBD1 (5 bases). CDR1 and CDR2 (germline): KGHDR, SFDVKD. Deletions cut 1 base from V and 0 bases from J, with 11 bases between. CDR3 length equals 17 residues. CDR3 DNA sequence: TGTGCCACCAGTGATTTACGGACATCCGCGAACACCGGGGAGCTGTTTTTT. Its protein product is CATSDLRTSANTGELFF.

A few counts support this clonotype. The chain joins TRBV15 to TRBJ2-5; D remains unclear. The CDR3 has 14 amino acids. Germline CDR1 is LNHNV and CDR2 is YYDKDF (reference sequence). The V end was cut by 5 bases, the J end by 3 bases, with 13 bases between. CDR3 in amino acids: CATSGIPLEETQYF. The CDR3 DNA follows: TGTGCCACCAGCGGGATACCACTGGAAGAGACCCAGTACTTC.

This clonotype was seen repeatedly, ten times or more. This CDR3 reads CASSLEGFGEKLFF. The CDR3 region has the DNA TGTGCCAGCAGCTTAGAGGGCTTCGGGGAAAAACTGTTTTTT. The genes are TRBV11-2 and TRBJ1-4; D remains unclear. Per germline, CDR1 SGHAT and CDR2 FQNNGV. Between the trimmed V and J ends, which lost 0 bases and 8 bases, there was a span of 10 bases. The CDR3 is made up of 14 amino acids.